Each of the 21 T cell receptor beta chains below was sequenced from the same sample in a study of blood T cell repertoires in COVID-19. TCRdb keeps only in-frame clones here, not all; method: immunoSEQ multiplex PCR. The sample shows some 100,000 clones, 75% to 85% of them seen only once. The specimen was peripheral blood. The receptors stem from a human donor in a cohort sampled during active COVID-19.

This clone was found a few times. CDR3 bases: TGTGCCAGTAGTATTGCCAGGGGGCATCAGCCCCAGCATTTT. Translating gives CASSIARGHQPQHF. The chain carries TRBV19 and TRBJ1-5; 8 bases fit TRBD1. J lost 5 bases, V lost 3 bases, and 3 bases had no gene match. The CDR3 covers 14 residues. CDR1 is LNHDA and CDR2 is SQIVND in the germline V gene (reference sequence). Supplemented by reference TRBV19 and TRBJ1-5, the full variable domain reads DGGITQSPKYLFRKEGQNVTLSCEQNLNHDAMYWYRQDPGQGLRLIYYSQIVNDFQKGDIAEGYSVSREKKESFPLTVTSAQKNPTAFYLCASSIARGHQPQHFGDGTRLSIL.

The rearrangement links TRBV5-6 to TRBJ2-1; TRBD2 might be the D (6 bases). CDR3 length: 18 amino acids. The V and J ends lost 4 bases and 5 bases respectively, with 25 bases between them. Germline V CDR1 and CDR2: SGHDT, YYEEEE. The CDR3 bases are TGTGCCAGCAGCGGCGGGGCAGCCCCTCCCACGCTTAACAATGAGCAGTTCTTC. This encodes CASSGGAAPPTLNNEQFF.

The genes are TRBV19 and TRBJ2-5; 7 bases agree with TRBD1. The CDR3 runs 15 residues. The ends lost 4 bases at V and 5 bases at J; junction bases unmatched: 10. Germline-derived CDR1 and CDR2 are LNHDA and SQIVND (reference sequence). The CDR3 DNA sequence: TGTGCCAGTAGTAAGGCCAGGGGGATTTTGGAGACCCAGTACTTC. Its protein product is CASSKARGILETQYF.

This chain joins TRBV19 and TRBJ1-1; TRBD1 is a possible D gene (6 bases). CDR1 LNHDA and CDR2 SQIVND come from the germline V gene (reference sequence). The CDR3 consists of 15 residues. V lost 5 bases and J lost 3, with 16 bases in between. The CDR3 DNA reads TGTGCCAGTAGTGACCCCACAGGGCGATACACTGAAGCTTTCTTT. This gives the protein CASSDPTGRYTEAFF.

J is TRBJ2-7 and V is TRBV28, with 8 bases matching TRBD2. Germline CDR1 and CDR2: MDHEN and SYDVKM. Losses at the gene ends were 6 bases for V and 6 bases for J; bases not matched to a gene: 10. The CDR3 has 14 residues. The CDR3 here is CASRPGGSAGEQYF. The CDR3 DNA reads TGTGCCAGCAGGCCGGGGGGGTCAGCAGGCGAGCAGTACTTC.

The rearrangement links TRBV4-2 to TRBJ1-5; 8 nucleotides match TRBD1. The CDR3 runs 15 residues. The junction had 2 bases not matched to a gene; V was cut back by 3 bases and J by 1 base. Germline CDR1 reads LGHNA; CDR2 reads YNFKEQ. CDR3 in DNA: TGTGCCAGCAGCCAGCAGGGGGCGAGCAATCAGCCCCAGCATTTT. Encoded protein: CASSQQGASNQPQHF.

About this clone itself: Other DNA variants within this sample encode the same CDR3. This chain links TRBV7-3 with TRBJ2-2; 10 bases are a match to TRBD2. The junction had 4 bases not matched to a gene; V was cut back by 5 bases and J by 1 base. The germline CDR1 and CDR2 sequences are SGHTA and FQGTGA. The CDR3 loop spans 16 amino acids. This CDR3 reads CASSPPSGGNTGELFF. The CDR3 DNA follows: TGTGCCAGCAGCCCCCCTAGCGGGGGGAACACCGGGGAGCTGTTTTTT.

This clone was observed a handful of times. The genes are TRBV13 and TRBJ1-3; 7 bases are shared with TRBD1. The V and J ends lost 5 bases and 3 bases, in that order; junction bases with no gene match: 7. The CDR3 sequence is 15 residues long. Germline lookup yields CDR1 PRHDT and CDR2 FYEKMQ (reference sequence). CDR3: CASSHRQGGGNTIYF. CDR3 in DNA: TGTGCCAGCAGCCATCGACAGGGAGGTGGAAACACCATATATTTT.

This CDR3 is CASRYGTGSLFF. The CDR3 bases are TGTGCCAGCAGGTACGGGACAGGGTCACTGTTTTTT. V and J are TRBV12-3 or TRBV12-4 and TRBJ1-4; 9 bases align to TRBD1. The CDR3 has 12 residues. The ends lost 6 bases at V and 13 bases at J; junction bases unmatched: 6.

This clone was counted only a few times. V is TRBV7-9 and J is TRBJ2-7, with TRBD1 as a possible D gene (5 bases). V lost 4 bases, J lost 6 bases, and 19 bases lay in between. Germline-derived CDR1 and CDR2 are SEHNR and FQNEAQ (reference sequence). This CDR3 is built from 15 residues. Here the CDR3 reads CASSSVRQGSAEQYF. Here the CDR3 DNA reads TGTGCCAGCAGCTCCGTCCGTCAGGGTTCTGCCGAGCAGTACTTC. The entire variable domain, with the rest obtained from reference TRBV7-9 and TRBJ2-7, is as follows: DTGVSQNPRHKITKRGQNVTFRCDPISEHNRLYWYRQTLGQGPEFLTYFQNEAQLEKSRLLSDRFSAERPKGSFSTLEIQRTEQGDSAMYLCASSSVRQGSAEQYFGPGTRLTVT.

This chain links TRBV10-1 with TRBJ2-1; 7 nucleotides agree with TRBD1. This CDR3 is 16 amino acids long. Trimming took 6 bases from V and 4 from J; bases not matched to a gene: 12. Per the germline V gene, CDR1 is WNHNN and CDR2 is SYGVQD (reference sequence). CDR3 region: CASRNPGQRSYNEQFF. In nucleotides, the CDR3 is TGCGCCAGCAGAAACCCGGGACAGCGAAGTTACAATGAGCAGTTCTTC.

V is TRBV5-4 and J is TRBJ2-5; TRBD1 matches at 9 bases. The junction had 9 bases not matched to a gene; V was cut back by 4 bases and J by 5 bases. Germline V gives CDR1 SGHNT, CDR2 YYREEE (reference sequence). The CDR3 runs 15 residues. Here the CDR3 reads CASSTSTGGIETQYF. Here the CDR3 DNA reads TGTGCCAGCAGCACCTCTACAGGGGGCATTGAGACCCAGTACTTC.

The J gene is TRBJ2-1, the V gene TRBV5-1; 10 bases fit TRBD1. Germline loops: CDR1 SGHRS, CDR2 YFSETQ. This CDR3 is built from 17 residues. The V gene end was trimmed by 4 bases and the J gene end by 4 bases; junction bases not matched to a gene: 11. The CDR3 spells CASSHNTRTGGYNEQFF. DNA for the CDR3: TGCGCCAGCAGCCATAACACTAGGACAGGGGGGTACAATGAGCAGTTCTTC. Complete variable domain (other parts from reference TRBV5-1 and TRBJ2-1): KAGVTQTPRYLIKTRGQQVTLSCSPISGHRSVSWYQQTPGQGLQFLFEYFSETQRNKGNFPGRFSGRQFSNSRSEMNVSTLELGDSALYLCASSHNTRTGGYNEQFFGPGTRLTVL.

The rearrangement uses TRBV5-4 and TRBJ1-1, with 7 bases lining up with TRBD1. Losses at the gene ends were 5 bases for V and 7 bases for J; bases not matched to a gene: 11. Germline V lookup: CDR1 SGHNT, CDR2 YYREEE (reference sequence). The CDR3 spans 14 residues. CDR3 DNA sequence: TGTGCCAGCAGGGACGAGGGGGCGAAAATTGAAGCTTTCTTT. Protein: CASRDEGAKIEAFF. The full variable domain, rest sourced from reference TRBV5-4 and TRBJ1-1, is ETGVTQSPTHLIKTRGQQVTLRCSSQSGHNTVSWYQQALGQGPQFIFQYYREEENGRGNFPPRFSGLQFPNYSSELNVNALELDDSALYLCASRDEGAKIEAFFGQGTRLTVV.

This clone was counted only a few times. The V and J genes are TRBV2 and TRBJ2-1; 14 nucleotides line up with TRBD2. After removal of 2 bases from V and 8 bases from J, the junction contained 2 bases not matched to a gene. Germline assignment: CDR1 SNHLY and CDR2 FYNNEI. The CDR3 contains 15 residues. CDR3: CASSELGLAGDEQFF. In DNA, the CDR3 is TGTGCCAGCAGTGAACTGGGACTAGCGGGAGATGAGCAGTTCTTC.

The rearrangement joins TRBV6-2 or TRBV6-3 to TRBJ1-1; D not resolved. Germline V gene lookup returns CDR1 MNHEY and CDR2 SVGEGT. This CDR3 has 12 amino acids. Trimming removed 5 bases from V and 2 bases from J, with 6 bases in between. The CDR3 coding sequence is TGTGCCAGCAGTCCGAGCAACACTGAAGCTTTCTTT. It specifies CASSPSNTEAFF.

The chain combines TRBV18 with TRBJ2-7; D is unclear. The germline V gene encodes CDR1 KGHSH and CDR2 LQKENI. The CDR3 spans 13 residues. Between the trimmed V and J ends, which lost 3 bases and 3 bases, there was a span of 9 bases. The CDR3 sequence: CASSPRHDYEQYF. CDR3 coding DNA: TGTGCCAGCTCACCGCGGCATGACTACGAGCAGTACTTC.

This sequence joins TRBV7-9 and TRBJ2-3; TRBD2 matches 7 bases. The junction had 8 bases not matched to a gene; V was cut back by 8 bases and J by 0 bases. The germline CDR1 and CDR2 sequences are SEHNR and FQNEAQ (reference sequence). The CDR3 has 15 amino acids. Written as DNA, the CDR3 is TGTGCCAGCCTGGGAGGGGCAACTAGCACAGATACGCAGTATTTT. Protein product: CASLGGATSTDTQYF.

The chain has TRBV4-3 and TRBJ1-1; unclear D gene. Germline V CDR1 and CDR2: LGHNA, YSLEER. The CDR3 length is 13 residues. V lost 0 bases and J 6 bases, leaving 8 bases between the germline ends. The CDR3: CASSQDSQAEAFF. Here the CDR3 DNA reads TGCGCCAGCAGCCAAGACAGCCAGGCTGAAGCTTTCTTT.

V usage is TRBV30 and J usage is TRBJ2-3, with D hard to call. CDR1 is GTSNPN, CDR2 SVGIG, per germline (reference sequence). The CDR3 extends over 14 amino acids. Trimming cost V 0 bases and J 0 bases, with 7 bases left between them. CDR3: CAWSVQSSTDTQYF. CDR3 sequence (DNA): TGTGCCTGGAGTGTACAGTCTAGCACAGATACGCAGTATTTT.

This chain uses TRBV6-5 with TRBJ1-2, with D tentatively TRBD1 (6 bases). Trimming took off 11 bases at V and 2 bases at J, with 15 bases between the two ends. CDR3 length equals 13 residues. The germline V gene encodes CDR1 MNHEY and CDR2 SVGAGI. The CDR3 sequence is CASVPGANYGYTF. The CDR3 nucleotides are TGTGCCTCGGTCCCAGGGGCCAACTATGGCTACACCTTC.